The T cell receptor beta chain described here comes from a study of beta chain features in type 1 diabetes. Isolated RNA was reverse transcribed in full, so expressed TCRB transcripts were sequenced. Method: immunoSEQ multiplex PCR; TCRdb's copy keeps in-frame clones and lacks some. The sample shows some 250,000 clones, about 15% of them seen only once. The germline V gene has CDR1 SEHNR and CDR2 FQNEAQ (reference sequence). Trimming took 0 bases from V and 4 from J; bases not matched to a gene: 3. The CDR3 runs 15 residues. Whole-study results and caveats: A moderate, significant TCRB CDR3 shortening appeared in type 1 diabetes across four CD4+ subsets. Sequencing the cDNA could make cells with high TCR expression show up more than they should.

To note about this clone: Its antigen is undetermined.

This chain uses TRBV7-9 with TRBJ2-5; 9 nucleotides agree with TRBD1. This TCR came from a man between 25 and 39 years old with type 1 diabetes. Sequenced: naive CD4+ T cells from blood. CDR3 DNA sequence: TGTGCCAGCAGCTTAGCGCTGGACAGGGGAGAGACCCAGTACTTC. It codes for CASSLALDRGETQYF.